These 15 T cell receptor beta chains share one sample of origin, sequenced in a study of cytotoxic CD8 clonotypes in ibrutinib-treated CLL. Method: immunoSEQ multiplex PCR; TCRdb's copy keeps in-frame clones and lacks some. The repertoire includes about 300,000 clones, more than 70% of them detected once, and approximately 5.1% sits in the top ten. Source: PBMCs, taken at disease progression, from a patient treated with ibrutinib. The receptors here all came from a human donor with chronic lymphocytic leukemia.

The rearrangement uses TRBV4-3 and TRBJ2-3; D ambiguous. The V end lost 0 bases, the J end lost 4 bases, and 8 bases lay between the germline ends. CDR1 is LGHNA, CDR2 YSLEER, per germline. CDR3 length: 14 amino acids. This CDR3 reads CASSQDWVADTQYF. CDR3 coding DNA: TGCGCCAGCAGCCAAGATTGGGTCGCAGATACGCAGTATTTT.

The chain uses TRBV6-4 and TRBJ2-2; D perhaps matches TRBD1 (5 bases). This CDR3 is built from 12 residues. Germline V gene data show CDR1 as MRHNA and CDR2 as SNTAGT. Trimming removed 9 bases at V and 6 bases at J, with 11 bases between. CDR3 sequence reads: CASPRVPGELFF. For the CDR3, the DNA is TGTGCCAGTCCCAGGGTCCCCGGGGAGCTGTTTTTT.

The chain links TRBV10-3 to TRBJ1-2; no definite D call. Per germline, CDR1 ENHRY and CDR2 SYGVKD. Between the trimmed V and J ends, which lost 5 bases and 4 bases, there was a span of 11 bases. The CDR3 runs 13 residues. The CDR3 DNA reads TGTGCCATCAGTTCAGAGCGTAGCTATGGCTACACCTTC. It yields the protein CAISSERSYGYTF.

The chain links TRBV28 to TRBJ2-7; D call uncertain. This CDR3 has 13 residues. Germline loops: CDR1 MDHEN, CDR2 SYDVKM. Deletions cut 2 bases from V and 5 bases from J, with 10 bases between. The CDR3 sequence: CASSLPPIDEQYF. The CDR3, as DNA: TGTGCCAGCAGTTTACCCCCGATAGACGAGCAGTACTTC.

V gene TRBV7-9 combines with J gene TRBJ1-5, with unresolved D. Germline CDR1 reads SEHNR; CDR2 reads FQNEAQ (reference sequence). Trimming removed 4 bases from V and 11 bases from J, with 12 bases in between. The CDR3 spans 12 residues. The CDR3 DNA reads TGTGCCAGCAGCTCCGGGTCCCAGGCCCAGCATTTT. This encodes CASSSGSQAQHF.

This chain connects TRBV23-1 to TRBJ2-7; D remains ambiguous. TRBV23-1 is an ORF; its function is uncertain. The CDR3 is made up of 16 amino acids. The V end was cut by 4 bases, the J end by 5 bases, with 21 bases between. The CDR3 DNA sequence: TGCGCCAGCAGTCCTCCTTGTAACAATCCTAGGGACGAGCAGTACTTC. Translating gives CASSPPCNNPRDEQYF.

This chain links TRBV29-1 with TRBJ1-2, with 9 bases aligning to TRBD1. CDR1 and CDR2 (germline): SQVTM, ANQGSEA. V dropped 0 bases and J dropped 3; count of bases not matched to a gene: 11. The CDR3 spans 17 residues. The CDR3 here is CSVEDLGQGFMDYGYTF. The CDR3 DNA is TGCAGCGTTGAAGATCTAGGACAGGGGTTTATGGACTATGGCTACACCTTC.

V and J are TRBV2 and TRBJ2-1, with 12 positions matching TRBD2. J lost 1 base, V lost 6 bases, and 4 bases had no gene match. The CDR3 extends over 16 amino acids. Germline assignment: CDR1 SNHLY and CDR2 FYNNEI. The CDR3 loop reads CASRVLAGGSYNEQFF. CDR3 DNA sequence: TGTGCCAGCAGAGTACTAGCGGGAGGATCCTACAATGAGCAGTTCTTC.

This clone was found a few times. The chain employs TRBV2 and TRBJ2-7, with D perhaps TRBD1 (6 bases). Looked up from germline, CDR1 is SNHLY and CDR2 is FYNNEI. The CDR3 covers 16 residues. With 3 bases removed from V and 0 bases from J, the gap between germline ends came to 15 bases. The CDR3 nucleotides read TGTGCCAGCAGTGATCCCATTGACAGGAACTCCTACGAGCAGTACTTC. Its protein product is CASSDPIDRNSYEQYF.

CDR3 bases: TGTGCCAGCAGGGTATGGGGGTACGAGCAGTACTTC. Its translation: CASRVWGYEQYF. The chain links TRBV6-6 to TRBJ2-7, with D possibly being TRBD1 or TRBD2 (5 bases each). Germline V CDR1 and CDR2: MNHNY, SVGAGI (reference sequence). This CDR3 comprises 12 residues. Between the trimmed V and J ends, which lost 6 bases and 4 bases, there was a span of 10 bases.

This clone was counted a few times. V gene TRBV30 combines with J gene TRBJ2-3, with no clear D. Germline lookup yields CDR1 GTSNPN and CDR2 SVGIG (reference sequence). The CDR3 covers 13 residues. The V end was cut by 8 bases, the J end by 1 base, with 13 bases between. CDR3 sequence (DNA): TGTGCCGAAAACCGACGACGCACAGATACGCAGTATTTT. Its protein product is CAENRRRTDTQYF.

This chain joins TRBV4-3 and TRBJ1-2; the D is unclear. V lost 3 bases and J lost 4, with 15 bases in between. Per the germline V gene, CDR1 is LGHNA and CDR2 is YSLEER. CDR3 size: 15 residues. The CDR3 DNA reads as TGCGCCAGCAGCCAGCTCGGAGTACATCTCTATGGCTACACCTTC. This translates into CASSQLGVHLYGYTF.

The genes are TRBV5-1 and TRBJ2-7, with 12 nucleotides matching TRBD2. Looked up from germline, CDR1 is SGHRS and CDR2 is YFSETQ. The CDR3 totals 20 residues. The V segment lost 5 bases and the J segment 0 bases; nucleotides outside the gene matches: 18. CDR3 residues: CASSAAGASGRAKYSYEQYF. CDR3 nucleotides: TGCGCCAGCAGTGCCGCAGGGGCTAGCGGGAGGGCAAAATACTCCTACGAGCAGTACTTC.

This clone was counted at least ten times. The chain couples TRBV5-1 to TRBJ1-4, with 7 bases matching TRBD1. CDR3 length: 14 amino acids. Germline-derived CDR1 and CDR2 are SGHRS and YFSETQ. J was trimmed by 7 bases and V by 1 base; bases with no gene match: 4. CDR3 nucleotides: TGCGCCAGCAGCTTGATTCACAGGGGTGAAAAACTGTTTTTT. It specifies CASSLIHRGEKLFF.

The table lists this clone with a count of one. The chain couples TRBV4-3 to TRBJ2-6, with 14 bases identical to TRBD2. V lost 4 bases, J lost 3 bases, and 5 bases stayed unmatched. Looked up from germline, CDR1 is LGHNA and CDR2 is YSLEER. CDR3 length equals 18 residues. In nucleotides, the CDR3 is TGCGCCAGCAGCCGGGGACTAGCGGGAGCCTTTGGGGCCAACGTCCTGACTTTC. Its protein product is CASSRGLAGAFGANVLTF.